These 29 T cell receptor beta chains were sequenced from one sample in a study of T-cell reconstitution after alpha-beta-depleted transplantation in children. TCRbeta library preparation incorporated unique molecular identifiers. Each CDR3 protein gets one entry after TCRdb re-called the PCR reads with MiXCR. The table includes more than 200,000 distinct CDR3 sequences, around 9.2% detected once. The source was PBMCs, mostly from graft donor cells, collected 360 days after TCRalphabeta/CD19-depleted stem cell transplant. Every receptor here comes from a male patient between 2 and 10 years old who had a stem cell transplant for acute myeloid leukemia, so the T cells may come from the graft donor.

This clonotype was picked up many times. The rearrangement links TRBV7-2 to TRBJ2-5, with 8 positions matching TRBD2. Germline V lookup: CDR1 SGHTA, CDR2 FQGNSA. Losses at the gene ends were 5 bases for V and 5 bases for J; bases not matched to a gene: 10. CDR3 length equals 15 residues. The CDR3 DNA is TGTGCCAGCAGCCCCGTGGGCGGGAGGTGGGAGACCCAGTACTTC. Protein product: CASSPVGGRWETQYF.

The chain joins TRBV24-1 to TRBJ2-5; 8 nucleotides line up with TRBD2. CDR1 is KGHDR and CDR2 is SFDVKD in the germline V gene. V trimming: 9 bases; J trimming: 5 bases; junction bases outside the gene matches: 7. The CDR3 contains 13 residues. CDR3 residues: CATSSGSAETQYF. Here the CDR3 DNA reads TGTGCCACCTCGAGCGGGAGTGCGGAGACCCAGTACTTC.

This clonotype has ten or more counts. This chain uses TRBV5-1 with TRBJ2-2; 10 bases line up with TRBD1. V shed 9 bases and J 5 bases; nucleotides not matched to a gene: 4. Germline assignment: CDR1 SGHRS and CDR2 YFSETQ. The CDR3 loop spans 13 amino acids. CDR3 in amino acids: CATTGQGTGELFF. The CDR3 region has the DNA TGCGCCACTACGGGACAGGGGACCGGGGAGCTGTTTTTT.

This clonotype was picked up many times. The chain recombines TRBV6-5 with TRBJ1-3; 9 bases match TRBD1. Trimming took 2 bases from V and 0 from J; bases not matched to a gene: 8. This CDR3 is built from 18 residues. The V gene's germline CDR1 is MNHEY and CDR2 SVGAGI. The CDR3 is CASSYRGTGLSSGNTIYF. Here the CDR3 DNA reads TGTGCCAGCAGTTACAGGGGGACAGGGCTAAGCTCTGGAAACACCATATATTTT.

This clonotype was seen ten or more times. V usage is TRBV12-3 or TRBV12-4 and J usage is TRBJ2-3; no clear D. V was clipped by 7 bases and J by 2 bases, with 13 bases between them. The CDR3 totals 14 residues. This CDR3 is CASTDLGSTDTQYF. In DNA form, the CDR3 reads TGTGCCAGCACCGACCTCGGCTCCACAGATACGCAGTATTTT.

This clonotype was recorded a few times. The chain has TRBV10-3 and TRBJ1-6; D might be TRBD1 (6 bases). V was pared by 6 bases and J by 7 bases, with 13 bases between. This CDR3 has 14 residues. In germline, CDR1 is ENHRY, CDR2 SYGVKD. The CDR3 coding sequence is TGTGCCATCAGACAGGGTCCGCGGAATTCACCCCTCCACTTT. It specifies CAIRQGPRNSPLHF.

This clonotype was detected many times. The chain couples TRBV12-3 or TRBV12-4 to TRBJ2-5; weak D call: TRBD1 (5 bases). V lost 6 bases and J lost 5, with 19 bases in between. The CDR3 extends over 15 amino acids. The CDR3 nucleotides are TGTGCCAGCAGGTCCATGACAGTCCCAGGGGAGACCCAGTACTTC. Its translation: CASRSMTVPGETQYF.

This clonotype appeared a few times. The rearrangement links TRBV5-6 to TRBJ2-7, with D perhaps being TRBD1 or TRBD2 (5 bases each). V was shortened by 2 bases and J by 2 bases, with 11 bases between the two germline ends. Germline V gene data show CDR1 as SGHDT and CDR2 as YYEEEE. This CDR3 has 14 residues. Here the CDR3 DNA reads TGTGCCAGCAGCTTAACCAGGGAGCCCTACGAGCAGTACGTC. Its translation: CASSLTREPYEQYV.

This clonotype was observed a handful of times. The chain combines TRBV20-1 with TRBJ2-1; D perhaps matches TRBD2 (6 bases). The V end was cut by 3 bases, the J end by 8 bases, with 11 bases between. The CDR3 runs 12 residues. CDR1 is DFQATT and CDR2 is SNEGSKA in the germline V gene (reference sequence). CDR3 sequence: CSARGRRDEQFF. Here the CDR3 DNA reads TGCAGTGCTAGGGGAAGGAGGGATGAGCAGTTCTTC.

This clonotype showed up just a few times. The V and J genes are TRBV20-1 and TRBJ2-1, with 7 bases lining up with TRBD1. The germline gives CDR1 DFQATT, CDR2 SNEGSKA (reference sequence). The CDR3 covers 12 residues. V was clipped by 6 bases and J by 6 bases; unmatched bases: 5. CDR3 sequence: CSAQGQSNEQFF. The CDR3 DNA follows: TGCAGTGCACAGGGGCAAAGCAATGAGCAGTTCTTC.

The chain uses TRBV29-1 and TRBJ2-7, with 8 bases lining up with TRBD1. Looked up from germline, CDR1 is SQVTM and CDR2 is ANQGSEA. CDR3 length equals 12 residues. Trimming cost V 4 bases and J 2 bases; bases outside gene matches: 1. CDR3 sequence reads: CSVGTGTYEQYF. The CDR3 region has the DNA TGCAGCGTTGGGACAGGGACCTACGAGCAGTACTTC.

About this clonotype: This is likely a read error, given that the CDR3 carries no conserved phenylalanine or tryptophan at its end. This chain joins TRBV4-1 and TRBJ1-5; 8 bases match TRBD1. Per the germline V gene, CDR1 is MGHRA and CDR2 is YSYEKL. CDR3 length: 16 amino acids. Germline trimming cut 3 bases from V and 4 bases from J; bases unmatched to any gene: 8. DNA for the CDR3: TGCGCCAGCAGCCACGTTGGACAGGGCAGAAATCAGCCCCAGCATTCT. Protein sequence: CASSHVGQGRNQPQHS.

This clonotype showed up many times. This rearrangement joins TRBV7-9 to TRBJ1-2; 7 bases line up with TRBD1. The CDR3 runs to 12 residues. The germline gives CDR1 SEHNR, CDR2 FQNEAQ (reference sequence). J lost 6 bases, V lost 5 bases, and 3 bases had no gene match. CDR3 protein: CASSPTGDGYTF. The CDR3 DNA reads TGTGCCAGCAGCCCTACAGGGGATGGCTACACCTTC.

Many counts were recorded for this clonotype. V is TRBV6-5 and J is TRBJ2-2; D gene unclear. Germline V CDR1 and CDR2: MNHEY, SVGAGI. This CDR3 comprises 12 residues. The V gene lost 7 bases and the J gene lost 4 bases, with 7 bases spanning the gap. The CDR3 DNA is TGTGCCAGCATCGCGACCACCGGGGAGCTGTTTTTT. Its protein product is CASIATTGELFF.

This clonotype was seen at least ten times. The chain is built from TRBV5-1 and TRBJ2-5, with unresolved D. CDR3 size: 12 residues. CDR1 and CDR2 (germline): SGHRS, YFSETQ. V was clipped by 2 bases and J by 3 bases, with 5 bases between them. CDR3 DNA sequence: TGCGCCAGCAGCTTTCAGAAAGAGACCCAGTACTTC. This translates into CASSFQKETQYF.

The J gene is TRBJ1-1, the V gene TRBV4-2, with no clear D. V was shortened by 1 base and J by 4 bases, with 10 bases between the two germline ends. CDR3 length: 14 amino acids. The germline gives CDR1 LGHNA, CDR2 YNFKEQ. This chain's CDR3 is CASSQVKPGTEAFF. The CDR3 DNA reads TGTGCCAGCAGCCAAGTAAAGCCAGGCACTGAAGCTTTCTTT.

This clonotype was detected a few times. The rearrangement links TRBV20-1 to TRBJ1-2, with 8 positions matching TRBD1. J was trimmed by 4 bases and V by 3 bases; bases with no gene match: 7. The CDR3 has 14 amino acids. Germline V CDR1 and CDR2: DFQATT, SNEGSKA (reference sequence). In DNA, the CDR3 is TGCAGTGCTAGTAGCCCCGACAGGGGCTATGGCTACACCTTC. Its protein product is CSASSPDRGYGYTF.

This clonotype was counted many times. The rearrangement uses TRBV10-3 and TRBJ2-7; TRBD1 aligns across 9 bases. The CDR3 is 18 residues long. Germline-derived CDR1 and CDR2 are ENHRY and SYGVKD. V lost 1 base to trimming and J lost 2 bases; unmatched junction nucleotides: 12. The chain's CDR3 is CAISEFGPGTGRTYEQYF. CDR3 DNA sequence: TGTGCCATCAGTGAGTTCGGTCCAGGGACAGGGCGAACCTACGAGCAGTACTTC.

This clonotype was observed a few times. The J gene is TRBJ2-6, the V gene TRBV12-3 or TRBV12-4; tentative D call: TRBD2 (5 bases). The CDR3 extends over 14 amino acids. Trimming stripped 6 bases from V and 0 bases from J, with 6 bases between. The CDR3 region has the DNA TGTGCCAGCAGGAGGGACTCTGGGGCCAACGTCCTGACTTTC. It yields the protein CASRRDSGANVLTF.

This rearrangement joins TRBV12-3 or TRBV12-4 to TRBJ2-2, with a tentative D call TRBD1 (6 bases). V was trimmed by 7 bases and J by 3 bases, leaving 18 bases between them. The CDR3 extends over 16 amino acids. The CDR3 region is CASTPLTGLDTGELFF. Here the CDR3 DNA reads TGTGCCAGCACCCCCCTAACAGGGCTCGACACCGGGGAGCTGTTTTTT.

In its sample, this clonotype was seen a few times. The rearrangement uses TRBV20-1 and TRBJ1-1; 7 positions agree with TRBD1. Germline values: CDR1 DFQATT, CDR2 SNEGSKA (reference sequence). V gave up 3 bases and J gave up 1 base; unmatched junction bases: 5. CDR3 length equals 14 residues. The DNA for the CDR3 is TGCAGTGCTAGGAAAGGGGGCGCGAACACTGAAGCTTTCTTT. This gives the protein CSARKGGANTEAFF.

This clonotype was detected many times. The chain has TRBV20-1 and TRBJ2-1; 8 positions match TRBD2. This CDR3 has 18 residues. Unmatched junction bases numbered 11, after V lost 1 base and J lost 0 bases. Germline CDR1 is DFQATT and CDR2 is SNEGSKA (reference sequence). CDR3 residues: CSARGVAGGRSSYNEQFF. CDR3 coding DNA: TGCAGTGCTAGAGGGGTGGCGGGGGGTCGTAGCTCCTACAATGAGCAGTTCTTC.

Only a few counts were recorded for this clonotype. The chain uses TRBV14 and TRBJ2-7, with D unclear. Per the germline V gene, CDR1 is SGHDN and CDR2 is FVKESK. V lost 0 bases and J lost 6, with 12 bases in between. The length of the CDR3 is 14 residues. DNA for the CDR3: TGTGCCAGCAGCCAAGATATCTATCTTGGCGAGCAGTACGTC. The encoded protein is CASSQDIYLGEQYV.

This clonotype came up a few times. The genes are TRBV29-1 and TRBJ2-1, with TRBD1 as a possible D gene (6 bases). This CDR3 is built from 13 residues. Per germline, CDR1 SQVTM and CDR2 ANQGSEA. Deletions cut 3 bases from V and 8 bases from J, with 14 bases between. Written as DNA, the CDR3 is TGCAGCGTTGATGTCCAGGGGCCCCATGAGCAGTTCTTC. As protein: CSVDVQGPHEQFF.

This clonotype has at least ten counts. The rearrangement links TRBV29-1 to TRBJ2-3; 8 nucleotides align to TRBD1. CDR1 and CDR2 (germline): SQVTM, ANQGSEA. V shed 6 bases, J shed 0 bases, and the junction held 2 bases outside the gene matches. The CDR3 runs to 13 residues. Here the CDR3 reads CSVDRDSTDTQYF. The CDR3 nucleotides are TGCAGCGTGGACAGGGATAGCACAGATACGCAGTATTTT.

The rearrangement links TRBV20-1 to TRBJ2-3; 7 bases are shared with TRBD2. V shed 4 bases and J 2 bases; nucleotides not matched to a gene: 3. Germline CDR1 reads DFQATT; CDR2 reads SNEGSKA (reference sequence). The CDR3 has 13 residues. CDR3 loop: CSATGGSTDTQYF. The CDR3, as DNA: TGCAGTGCTACCGGGGGGTCCACAGATACGCAGTATTTT.

This clonotype was counted ten times or more. CDR3: CASKTREGGELFF. For the CDR3, the DNA is TGTGCCAGCAAAACTAGGGAAGGCGGGGAGCTGTTTTTT. This chain links TRBV12-3 or TRBV12-4 with TRBJ2-2; perhaps TRBD2 as D (5 bases). Trimming left V 7 bases short and J 7 bases short, with 13 bases between. CDR3 length: 13 residues.

There are many counts of this clonotype. The J gene is TRBJ2-5, the V gene TRBV12-3 or TRBV12-4; no clear D gene. The CDR3 runs to 14 residues. V shed 3 bases and J shed 2 bases, with 10 bases lying between them. As DNA, the CDR3 is TGTGCCAGCAGTTTGAGATTCGGACAAGAGACCCAGTACTTC. Translation: CASSLRFGQETQYF.

This clonotype was counted at least ten times. V and J are TRBV9 and TRBJ2-3; 10 bases are shared with TRBD2. There are 16 residues in the CDR3. Germline V gene lookup returns CDR1 SGDLS and CDR2 YYNGEE. Unmatched junction bases numbered 5, after V lost 0 bases and J lost 4 bases. The CDR3 coding sequence is TGTGCCAGCAGCGTAGCGAGCGGGAGGGCCGCAGATACGCAGTATTTT. Translated, it gives CASSVASGRAADTQYF.